The clone carrying this T cell receptor beta chain was counted only a few times. No antigen is known for it. This sample is part of a study of CD8+ T cells in alopecia areata. Findings of the study overall: The study also sequences resident alphabeta T cells of normal skin in scalp samples.

Extracted RNA was reverse transcribed, and the resulting cDNA served as sequencing template. Libraries were prepared by immunoSEQ multiplex PCR; TCRdb keeps only in-frame clonotypes and omits some of them. The sample contains about 180,000 clones, roughly 60% of which appear only once. This CDR3 has 13 amino acids. Germline V CDR1 and CDR2: MGHRA, YSYEKL. Trimming left V 2 bases short and J 8 bases short, with 10 bases between. This receptor was taken from a human donor with alopecia areata. The sequencing here drew on CD4+ T cells sorted from blood, taken at week 0. The chain has TRBV4-1 and TRBJ2-1; D perhaps matches TRBD2 (6 bases). DNA for the CDR3: TGCGCCAGCAGCCAACGCGGGGACGATGAGCAGTTCTTC. It yields the protein CASSQRGDDEQFF.